The 20 T cell receptor beta chains below were found in one sample sequenced in a study of cytomegalovirus exposure and HLA in healthy donors (dated by TCRdb to the late 2010s). Library preparation was by the immunoSEQ multiplex PCR assay. A mixture of 60 forward primers for TCR Vbeta segments and 13 reverse primers for TCR Jbeta segments was used in the multiplex PCR. The table comes from immuneACCESS by way of TCRdb, which keeps in-frame sequences with V and J called. Part of the clones is missing from these tables; in studies checked, under half for an unresolved V gene and the rest for unknown reasons. Here the sample has tens of thousands of clones; around 78% occur a single time. The top ten hold less than 7.5% of the sample. The sequencing input was PBMCs. These receptors came from a man between 45 and 60 years old in good health and CMV-seronegative.

V is TRBV30 and J is TRBJ2-5; TRBD2 matches at 14 bases. Germline CDR1 reads GTSNPN; CDR2 reads SVGIG (reference sequence). CDR3 length: 16 residues. Written as DNA, the CDR3 is TGTGCGCGAGGGACTAGCGGGAGACGGCGGGCAGAGACCCAGTACTTC. It is translated as CARGTSGRRRAETQYF.

In its sample, this clone was seen once. The V and J genes are TRBV10-3 and TRBJ2-7; perhaps TRBD1 as D (6 bases). Germline V lookup: CDR1 ENHRY, CDR2 SYGVKD. The CDR3 totals 15 residues. V lost 5 bases and J 0 bases, leaving 14 bases between the germline ends. CDR3 residues: CAISSPQGLSYEQYF. CDR3 sequence (DNA): TGTGCCATCAGTAGCCCGCAGGGGCTCTCCTACGAGCAGTACTTC.

This clone was detected a few times. V and J are TRBV6-6 and TRBJ1-5; no clear D. The CDR3 spans 16 residues. V was trimmed by 7 bases and J by 8 bases, leaving 24 bases between them. CDR1 is MNHNY and CDR2 is SVGAGI in the germline V gene (reference sequence). CDR3 sequence (DNA): TGTGCCAGCACCCTAAACCCACTCCGAACTGGTGAGCCCCAGCATTTT. It specifies CASTLNPLRTGEPQHF.

V and J are TRBV15 and TRBJ1-1, with TRBD1 as a possible D gene (6 bases). The CDR3 sequence is 12 residues long. V lost 6 bases, J lost 4 bases, and 9 bases lay in between. Germline V gives CDR1 LNHNV, CDR2 YYDKDF (reference sequence). CDR3 residues: CATSRRGTEAFF. Here the CDR3 DNA reads TGTGCCACCAGTCGCAGGGGCACTGAAGCTTTCTTT. The variable domain in full, completed from reference TRBV15 and TRBJ1-1, reads DAMVIQNPRYQVTQFGKPVTLSCSQTLNHNVMYWYQQKSSQAPKLLFHYYDKDFNNEADTPDNFQSRRPNTSFCFLDIRSPGLGDTAMYLCATSRRGTEAFFGQGTRLTVV.

The J gene is TRBJ2-3, the V gene TRBV9; TRBD2 matches at 7 bases. J was trimmed by 2 bases and V by 3 bases; bases with no gene match: 6. This CDR3 contains 15 residues. CDR1 SGDLS and CDR2 YYNGEE come from the germline V gene. CDR3 region: CASSERDYFTDTQYF. In DNA, the CDR3 is TGTGCCAGCAGCGAGCGGGACTATTTCACAGATACGCAGTATTTT.

V and J are TRBV19 and TRBJ2-7; weak D call: TRBD2 (5 bases). Germline V gives CDR1 LNHDA, CDR2 SQIVND (reference sequence). CDR3 size: 13 residues. Trimming took off 5 bases at V and 7 bases at J, with 15 bases between the two ends. The CDR3 reads CASSLGGTGEQYF. The DNA of the CDR3 is TGTGCCAGTAGTCTTGGCGGCACGGGGGAGCAGTACTTC.

The chain has TRBV6-1 and TRBJ1-4; no reliable D call. This CDR3 has 13 residues. The ends were cut back, 8 bases at V and 0 bases at J, with 7 bases in the middle. Germline-derived CDR1 and CDR2 are MNHNS and SASEGT. CDR3 protein: CASGRATNEKLFF. The CDR3 DNA follows: TGTGCCAGCGGGCGGGCAACTAATGAAAAACTGTTTTTT.

V is TRBV18 and J is TRBJ2-1; TRBD1 is a possible D gene (6 bases). Germline lookup yields CDR1 KGHSH and CDR2 LQKENI. V lost 3 bases, J lost 7 bases, and 16 bases lay in between. This CDR3 is built from 15 residues. CDR3 residues: CASSPSAGARNEQFF. CDR3 DNA: TGTGCCAGCTCACCGAGCGCAGGGGCAAGGAATGAGCAGTTCTTC.

V is TRBV5-1 and J is TRBJ2-2, with 10 bases that match TRBD1. Germline V CDR1 and CDR2: SGHRS, YFSETQ. J lost 4 bases, V lost 5 bases, and 5 bases had no gene match. This CDR3 contains 15 residues. Here the CDR3 DNA reads TGCGCCAGCAGAACCGGGACAGGGGTCACCGGGGAGCTGTTTTTT. Translating it yields CASRTGTGVTGELFF.

This clone was counted a single time. The rearrangement joins TRBV5-6 to TRBJ1-3; D is undetermined. V lost 2 bases and J lost 1, with 10 bases in between. This CDR3 has 15 amino acids. The germline V gene encodes CDR1 SGHDT and CDR2 YYEEEE. The DNA of the CDR3 is TGTGCCAGCAGCTTCAACATCCAGTCTGGAAACACCATATATTTT. This sequence encodes CASSFNIQSGNTIYF.

The chain couples TRBV5-6 to TRBJ1-2; D ambiguous. Deletions cut 1 base from V and 8 bases from J, with 15 bases between. The V gene's germline CDR1 is SGHDT and CDR2 YYEEEE. The CDR3 is 14 residues long. The CDR3 reads CASSLFDIPEGYTF. CDR3 sequence (DNA): TGTGCCAGCAGCTTGTTTGACATCCCGGAAGGCTACACCTTC.

V is TRBV5-1 and J is TRBJ2-3; possible D gene TRBD1, 5 bases. The germline gives CDR1 SGHRS, CDR2 YFSETQ. V was pared by 3 bases and J by 1 base, with 18 bases between. The CDR3 has 17 residues. CDR3 sequence: CASSSSDSWGGTDTQYF. Written as DNA, the CDR3 is TGCGCCAGCAGCTCTAGTGACAGTTGGGGCGGCACAGATACGCAGTATTTT.

CDR3 coding DNA: TGCAGCGTTGAGGGCACGGATGACACTGAAGCTTTCTTT. Protein product: CSVEGTDDTEAFF. The rearrangement uses TRBV29-1 and TRBJ1-1; unclear D gene. The CDR3 totals 13 residues. The V gene's germline CDR1 is SQVTM and CDR2 ANQGSEA. Between the trimmed V and J ends, which lost 3 bases and 3 bases, there was a span of 11 bases.

This clone was observed a few times. This chain uses TRBV5-1 with TRBJ1-4; 7 bases fit TRBD1. Germline V gives CDR1 SGHRS, CDR2 YFSETQ. The CDR3 has 15 amino acids. Losses at the gene ends were 3 bases for V and 4 bases for J; bases not matched to a gene: 6. This chain's CDR3 is CASSSIWDSNEKLFF. The CDR3 bases are TGCGCCAGCAGCTCCATTTGGGACAGTAATGAAAAACTGTTTTTT.

V is TRBV18 and J is TRBJ2-1; perhaps TRBD1 as D (5 bases). The CDR3 contains 14 residues. Germline CDR1 KGHSH, CDR2 LQKENI. V lost 5 bases and J 6 bases, leaving 14 bases between the germline ends. The CDR3 here is CASSASQGSNEQFF. CDR3 nucleotides: TGTGCCAGCTCAGCCTCGCAGGGAAGCAATGAGCAGTTCTTC.

The chain joins TRBV19 to TRBJ1-5; 8 bases align to TRBD1. The CDR3 covers 15 residues. V lost 5 bases, J lost 4 bases, and 7 bases stayed unmatched. From germline, CDR1 is LNHDA and CDR2 SQIVND (reference sequence). The chain's CDR3 is CASSGGQGGNQPQHF. CDR3 coding DNA: TGTGCCAGTAGTGGCGGACAGGGAGGGAATCAGCCCCAGCATTTT.

This rearrangement joins TRBV5-8 to TRBJ2-5; 7 bases are a match to TRBD1. V lost 0 bases and J lost 4; bases outside the gene matches: 9. The CDR3 is 16 residues long. Germline values: CDR1 SGHTS, CDR2 YDEGEE. DNA for the CDR3: TGTGCCAGCAGCTTGGGAGTGACAGGGAAATTAGAGACCCAGTACTTC. Its translation: CASSLGVTGKLETQYF.

The rearrangement uses TRBV30 and TRBJ1-5; perhaps TRBD1 as D (5 bases). CDR1 GTSNPN and CDR2 SVGIG come from the germline V gene (reference sequence). This CDR3 has 13 residues. The germline V and J ends were trimmed by 2 bases and 7 bases, with 12 bases remaining between them. In DNA form, the CDR3 reads TGTGCCTGGAGTTTAAGGGGCTGGCAGCCCCAGCATTTT. Translating gives CAWSLRGWQPQHF.

This clone was found a few times. The chain links TRBV6-1 to TRBJ1-2, with 8 bases fitting TRBD1. The CDR3 length is 13 residues. V lost 2 bases, J lost 8 bases, and 4 bases stayed unmatched. Germline values: CDR1 MNHNS, CDR2 SASEGT. CDR3: CASSERQGIGYTF. CDR3 DNA sequence: TGTGCCAGCAGTGAAAGACAGGGGATCGGCTACACCTTC.

This chain uses TRBV5-1 with TRBJ2-2; the match to TRBD1 covers 7 bases. Per the germline V gene, CDR1 is SGHRS and CDR2 is YFSETQ. Trimming took 2 bases from V and 7 from J; bases not matched to a gene: 2. The CDR3 has 13 residues. CDR3 in DNA: TGCGCCAGCAGCTTTGACAGGGTCGGGGAGCTGTTTTTT. It codes for CASSFDRVGELFF.